The sequence of this TCR beta chain was determined in a study of blood T cell repertoires in COVID-19. Across the whole study: Acute and convalescent COVID-19 samples came from the United States, Italy and Spain. Sources were T cells, B-cell-depleted T cells, or PBMCs; the material itself was cDNA or gDNA.

In the original processing: Amplification from reference gene primers served as the basis for estimated nucleated cell counts. The table came from immunoSEQ multiplex PCR; TCRdb's copy has only in-frame clones and leaves some out. Clone size and the V and J calls come from that table; the DNA yielded D and trimming. The repertoire holds roughly 300,000 clones, with just over 90% as singletons. This CDR3 region has 16 residues. Germline V gives CDR1 SGHTA, CDR2 FQGNSA. V gave up 5 bases and J gave up 1 base; unmatched junction bases: 7. The sequencing sample was made of PBMCs or T cells enriched from blood (not recorded which). The chain combines TRBV7-2 with TRBJ2-5, with 10 bases lining up with TRBD2. The receptor comes from a woman aged 40 to 55 with acute COVID-19. The CDR3 region has the DNA TGTGCCAGCAGCACCGGACTAGCGGCCTTCCAAGAGACCCAGTACTTC. Amino acid sequence: CASSTGLAAFQETQYF. Full variable domain (outside the CDR3, taken from reference TRBV7-2 and TRBJ2-5): GAGVSQSPSNKVTEKGKDVELRCDPISGHTALYWYRQSLGQGLEFLIYFQGNSAPDKSGLPSDRFSAERTGGSVSTLTIQRTQQEDSAVYLCASSTGLAAFQETQYFGPGTRLLVL.